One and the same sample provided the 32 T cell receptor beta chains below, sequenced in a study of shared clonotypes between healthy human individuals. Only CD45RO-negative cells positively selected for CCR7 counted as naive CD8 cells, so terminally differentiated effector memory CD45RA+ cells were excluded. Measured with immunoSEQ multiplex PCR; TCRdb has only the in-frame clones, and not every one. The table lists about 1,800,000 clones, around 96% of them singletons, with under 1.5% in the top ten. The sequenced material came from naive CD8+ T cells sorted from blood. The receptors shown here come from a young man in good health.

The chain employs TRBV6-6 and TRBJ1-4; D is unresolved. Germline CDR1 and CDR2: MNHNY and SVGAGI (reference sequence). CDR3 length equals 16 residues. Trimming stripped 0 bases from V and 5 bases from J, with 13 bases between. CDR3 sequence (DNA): TGTGCCAGCAGTTACTCTATAACAGCCTTAAATGAAAAACTGTTTTTT. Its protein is CASSYSITALNEKLFF.

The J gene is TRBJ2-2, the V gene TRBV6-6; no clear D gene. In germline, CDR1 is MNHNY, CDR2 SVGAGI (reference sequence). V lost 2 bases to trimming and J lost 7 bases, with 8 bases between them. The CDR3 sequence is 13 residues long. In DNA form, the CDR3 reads TGTGCCAGCAGTTACAACGCCGGCGGGGAGCTGTTTTTT. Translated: CASSYNAGGELFF.

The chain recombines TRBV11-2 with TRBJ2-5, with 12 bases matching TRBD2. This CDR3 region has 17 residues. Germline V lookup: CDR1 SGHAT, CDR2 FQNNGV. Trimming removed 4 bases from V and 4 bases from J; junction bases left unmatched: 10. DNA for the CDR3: TGTGCCAGCAGCTCGGGAACTACTAGCGGGAGGTCAGAGACCCAGTACTTC. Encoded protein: CASSSGTTSGRSETQYF.

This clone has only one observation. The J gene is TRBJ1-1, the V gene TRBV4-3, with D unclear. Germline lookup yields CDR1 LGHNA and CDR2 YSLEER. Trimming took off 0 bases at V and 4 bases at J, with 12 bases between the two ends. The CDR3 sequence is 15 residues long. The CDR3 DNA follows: TGCGCCAGCAGCCAAGATTGGGAGTGGGGCACTGAAGCTTTCTTT. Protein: CASSQDWEWGTEAFF.

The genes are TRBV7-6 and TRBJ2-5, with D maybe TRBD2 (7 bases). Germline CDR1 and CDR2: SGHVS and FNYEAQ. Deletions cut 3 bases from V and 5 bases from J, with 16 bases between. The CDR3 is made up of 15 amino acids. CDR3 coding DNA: TGTGCCAGCAGCTTGGATTCAGGGAGGGGGGAGACCCAGTACTTC. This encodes CASSLDSGRGETQYF.

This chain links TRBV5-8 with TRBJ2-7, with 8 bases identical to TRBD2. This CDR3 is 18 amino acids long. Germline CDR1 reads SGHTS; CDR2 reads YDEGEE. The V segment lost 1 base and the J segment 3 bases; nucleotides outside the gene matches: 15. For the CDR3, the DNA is TGTGCCAGCAGCTTGTTGGCAGGCGACGGTAGCGGGAACTACGAGCAGTACTTC. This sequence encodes CASSLLAGDGSGNYEQYF.

The CDR3: CASRPAGFYEQYF. The DNA for the CDR3 is TGTGCCAGCAGGCCCGCAGGATTTTACGAGCAGTACTTC. V usage is TRBV5-6 and J usage is TRBJ2-7; no clear D gene. CDR1 SGHDT and CDR2 YYEEEE come from the germline V gene. V was cut by 5 bases and J by 4 bases, with 13 bases left in between. The CDR3 loop spans 13 amino acids. The full variable domain, in which reference TRBV5-6 and TRBJ2-7 provide the parts outside the CDR3, is DAGVTQSPTHLIKTRGQQVTLRCSPKSGHDTVSWYQQALGQGPQFIFQYYEEEERQRGNFPDRFSGHQFPNYSSELNVNALLLGDSALYLCASRPAGFYEQYFGPGTRLTVT.

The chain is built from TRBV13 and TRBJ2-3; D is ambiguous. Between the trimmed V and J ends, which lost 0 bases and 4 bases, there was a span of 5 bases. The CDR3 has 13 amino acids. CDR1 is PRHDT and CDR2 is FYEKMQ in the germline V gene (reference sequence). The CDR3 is CASSLGFPDTQYF. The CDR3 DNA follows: TGTGCCAGCAGCTTAGGTTTCCCAGATACGCAGTATTTT.

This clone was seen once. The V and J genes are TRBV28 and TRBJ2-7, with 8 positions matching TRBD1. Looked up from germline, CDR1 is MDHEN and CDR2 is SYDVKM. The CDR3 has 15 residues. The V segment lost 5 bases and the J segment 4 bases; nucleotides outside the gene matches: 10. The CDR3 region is CASSLTTGVSYEQYF. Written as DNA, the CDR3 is TGTGCCAGCAGTCTAACGACAGGGGTGAGTTACGAGCAGTACTTC.

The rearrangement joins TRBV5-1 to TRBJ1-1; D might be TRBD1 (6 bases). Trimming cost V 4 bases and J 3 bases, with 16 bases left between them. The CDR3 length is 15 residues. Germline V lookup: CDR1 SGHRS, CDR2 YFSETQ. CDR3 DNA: TGCGCCAGCAGCCGGACAGTACCTGGGGACACTGAAGCTTTCTTT. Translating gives CASSRTVPGDTEAFF.

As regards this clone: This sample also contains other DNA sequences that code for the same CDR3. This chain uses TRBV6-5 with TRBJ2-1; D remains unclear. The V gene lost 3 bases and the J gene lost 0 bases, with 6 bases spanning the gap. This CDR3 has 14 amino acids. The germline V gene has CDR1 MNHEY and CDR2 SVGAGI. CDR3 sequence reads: CASSYLSSYNEQFF. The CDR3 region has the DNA TGTGCCAGCAGTTATCTGAGCTCCTACAATGAGCAGTTCTTC.

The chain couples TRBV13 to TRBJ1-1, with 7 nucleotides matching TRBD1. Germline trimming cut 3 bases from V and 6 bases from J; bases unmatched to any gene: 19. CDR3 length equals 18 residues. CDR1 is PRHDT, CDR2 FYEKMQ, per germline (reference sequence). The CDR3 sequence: CASSFWPGQTEGGAEAFF. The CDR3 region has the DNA TGTGCCAGCAGCTTCTGGCCGGGACAGACGGAGGGTGGTGCTGAAGCTTTCTTT.

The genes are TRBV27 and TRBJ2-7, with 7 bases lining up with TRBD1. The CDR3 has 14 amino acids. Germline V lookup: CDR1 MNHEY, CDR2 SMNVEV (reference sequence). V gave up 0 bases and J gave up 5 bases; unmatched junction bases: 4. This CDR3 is CASSLSTGLNEQYF. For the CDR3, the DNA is TGTGCCAGCAGTTTATCGACAGGGCTCAACGAGCAGTACTTC.

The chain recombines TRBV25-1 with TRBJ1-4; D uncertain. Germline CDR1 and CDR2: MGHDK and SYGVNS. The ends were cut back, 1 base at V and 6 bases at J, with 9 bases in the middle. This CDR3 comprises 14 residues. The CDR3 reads CASSEFGSDEKLFF. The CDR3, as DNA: TGTGCCAGCAGTGAATTCGGCTCGGATGAAAAACTGTTTTTT. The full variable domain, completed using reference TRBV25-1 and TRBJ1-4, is EADIYQTPRYLVIGTGKKITLECSQTMGHDKMYWYQQDPGMELHLIHYSYGVNSTEKGDLSSESTVSRIRTEHFPLTLESARPSHTSQYLCASSEFGSDEKLFFGSGTQLSVL.

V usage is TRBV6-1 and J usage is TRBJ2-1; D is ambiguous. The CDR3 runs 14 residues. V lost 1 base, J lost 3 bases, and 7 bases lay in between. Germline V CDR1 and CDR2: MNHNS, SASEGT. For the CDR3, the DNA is TGTGCCAGCAGTGAAGGGCTAGACTACAATGAGCAGTTCTTC. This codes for CASSEGLDYNEQFF.

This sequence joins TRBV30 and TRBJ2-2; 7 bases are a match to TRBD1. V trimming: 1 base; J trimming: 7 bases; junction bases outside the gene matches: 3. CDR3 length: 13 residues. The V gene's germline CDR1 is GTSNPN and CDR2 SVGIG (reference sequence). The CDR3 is CAWSDRGIGELFF. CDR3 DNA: TGTGCCTGGAGTGACAGGGGAATCGGGGAGCTGTTTTTT.

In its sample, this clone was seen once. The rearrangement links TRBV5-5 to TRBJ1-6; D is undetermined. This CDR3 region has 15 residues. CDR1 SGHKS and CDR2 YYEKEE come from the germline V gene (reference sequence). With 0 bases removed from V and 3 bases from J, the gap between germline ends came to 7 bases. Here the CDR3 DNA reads TGTGCCAGCAGCTTGGGGGAAAGCTATAATTCACCCCTCCACTTT. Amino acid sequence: CASSLGESYNSPLHF.

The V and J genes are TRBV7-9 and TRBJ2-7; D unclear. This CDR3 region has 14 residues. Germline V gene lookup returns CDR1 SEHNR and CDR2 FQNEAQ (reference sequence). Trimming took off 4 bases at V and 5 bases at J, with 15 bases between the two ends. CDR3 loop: CASSSVGKGHEQYF. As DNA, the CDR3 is TGTGCCAGCAGCTCCGTAGGCAAGGGCCACGAGCAGTACTTC.

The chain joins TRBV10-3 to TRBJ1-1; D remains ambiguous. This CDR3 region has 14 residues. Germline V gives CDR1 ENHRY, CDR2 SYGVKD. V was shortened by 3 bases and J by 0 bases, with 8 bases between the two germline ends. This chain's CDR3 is CAISDGEMNTEAFF. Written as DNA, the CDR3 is TGTGCCATCAGTGACGGGGAGATGAACACTGAAGCTTTCTTT.

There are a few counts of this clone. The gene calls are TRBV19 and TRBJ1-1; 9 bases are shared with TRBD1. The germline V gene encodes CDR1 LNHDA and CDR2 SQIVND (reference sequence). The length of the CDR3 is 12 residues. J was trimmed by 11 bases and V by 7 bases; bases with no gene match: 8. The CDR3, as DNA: TGTGCCAGTACTCCAATACAGGGGGCCGCTTTCTTT. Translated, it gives CASTPIQGAAFF.

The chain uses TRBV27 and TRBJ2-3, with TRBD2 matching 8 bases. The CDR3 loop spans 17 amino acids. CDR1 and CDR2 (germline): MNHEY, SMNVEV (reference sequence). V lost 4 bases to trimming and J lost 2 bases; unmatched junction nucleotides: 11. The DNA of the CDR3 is TGTGCCAGCAGTTCCGTCGTAGTAGCGGGGCTCACAGATACGCAGTATTTT. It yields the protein CASSSVVVAGLTDTQYF.

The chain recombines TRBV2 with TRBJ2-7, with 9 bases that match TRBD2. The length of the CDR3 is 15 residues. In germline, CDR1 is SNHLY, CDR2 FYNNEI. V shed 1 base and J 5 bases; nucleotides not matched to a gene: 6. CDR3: CASSEVAGGPHEQYF. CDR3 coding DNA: TGTGCCAGCAGTGAAGTGGCGGGAGGGCCCCACGAGCAGTACTTC.

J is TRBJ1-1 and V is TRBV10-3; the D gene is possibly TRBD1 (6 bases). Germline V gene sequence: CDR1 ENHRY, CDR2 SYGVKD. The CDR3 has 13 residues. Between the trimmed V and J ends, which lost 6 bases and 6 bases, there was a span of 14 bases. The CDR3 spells CAIRVIQGSEAFF. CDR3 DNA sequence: TGTGCCATCAGAGTCATACAGGGCTCTGAAGCTTTCTTT.

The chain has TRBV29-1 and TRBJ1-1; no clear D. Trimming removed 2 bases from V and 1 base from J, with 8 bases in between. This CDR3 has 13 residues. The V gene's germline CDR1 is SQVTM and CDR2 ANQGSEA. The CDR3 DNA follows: TGCAGCGTTGAAACGGCACAGAACACTGAAGCTTTCTTT. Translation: CSVETAQNTEAFF.

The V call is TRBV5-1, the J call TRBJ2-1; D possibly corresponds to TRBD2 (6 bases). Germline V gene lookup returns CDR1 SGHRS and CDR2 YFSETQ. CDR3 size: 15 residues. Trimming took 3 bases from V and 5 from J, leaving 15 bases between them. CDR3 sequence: CASSYQVAENNEQFF. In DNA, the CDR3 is TGCGCCAGCAGCTACCAGGTAGCGGAGAACAATGAGCAGTTCTTC. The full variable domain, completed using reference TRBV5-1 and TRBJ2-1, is KAGVTQTPRYLIKTRGQQVTLSCSPISGHRSVSWYQQTPGQGLQFLFEYFSETQRNKGNFPGRFSGRQFSNSRSEMNVSTLELGDSALYLCASSYQVAENNEQFFGPGTRLTVL.

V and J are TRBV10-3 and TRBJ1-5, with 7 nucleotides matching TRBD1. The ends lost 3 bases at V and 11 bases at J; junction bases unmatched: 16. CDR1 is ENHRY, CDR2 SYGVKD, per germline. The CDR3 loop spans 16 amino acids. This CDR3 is CAISDRTGLPLGSQHF. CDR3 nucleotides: TGTGCCATCAGTGATCGGACAGGCCTCCCTTTGGGGTCCCAGCATTTT.

This CDR3 is CATKGRTDYEQYF. The CDR3 bases are TGTGCCACCAAAGGGAGGACAGACTACGAGCAGTACTTC. This chain uses TRBV15 with TRBJ2-7; D might be TRBD1 or TRBD2, each matching 6 bases. Trimming removed 7 bases at V and 3 bases at J, with 13 bases between. Per germline, CDR1 LNHNV and CDR2 YYDKDF (reference sequence). The CDR3 length is 13 residues.

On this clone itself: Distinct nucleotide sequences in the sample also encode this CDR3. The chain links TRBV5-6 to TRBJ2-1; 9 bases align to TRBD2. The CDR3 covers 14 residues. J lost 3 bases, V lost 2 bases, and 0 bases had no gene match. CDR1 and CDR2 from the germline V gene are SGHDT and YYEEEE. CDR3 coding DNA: TGTGCCAGCAGCTTTAGCGGGAGCTACAATGAGCAGTTCTTC. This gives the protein CASSFSGSYNEQFF.

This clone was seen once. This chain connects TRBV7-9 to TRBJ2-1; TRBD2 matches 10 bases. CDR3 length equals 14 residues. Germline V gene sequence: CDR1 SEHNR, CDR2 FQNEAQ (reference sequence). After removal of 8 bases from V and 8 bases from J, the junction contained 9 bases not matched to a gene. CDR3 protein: CASAEASGSHEQFF. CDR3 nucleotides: TGTGCCAGCGCCGAGGCTAGCGGGAGTCATGAGCAGTTCTTC.

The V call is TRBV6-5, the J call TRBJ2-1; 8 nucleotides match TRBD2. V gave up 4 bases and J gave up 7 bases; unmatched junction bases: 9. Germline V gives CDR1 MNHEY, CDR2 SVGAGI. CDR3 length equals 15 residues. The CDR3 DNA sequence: TGTGCCAGCAGTTTCCGGGAGGGCCAGGGGAATGAGCAGTTCTTC. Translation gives CASSFREGQGNEQFF.

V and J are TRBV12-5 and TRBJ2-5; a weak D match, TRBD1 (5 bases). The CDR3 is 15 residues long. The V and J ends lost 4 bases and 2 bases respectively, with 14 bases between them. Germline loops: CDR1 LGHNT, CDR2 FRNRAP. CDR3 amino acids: CASGWGREIQETQYF. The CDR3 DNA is TGTGCTAGTGGTTGGGGCAGGGAAATACAAGAGACCCAGTACTTC.

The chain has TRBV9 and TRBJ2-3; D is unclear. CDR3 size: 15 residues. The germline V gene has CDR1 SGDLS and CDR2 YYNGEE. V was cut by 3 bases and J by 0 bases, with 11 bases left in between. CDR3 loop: CASSADEESTDTQYF. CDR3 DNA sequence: TGTGCCAGCAGCGCCGACGAGGAGAGCACAGATACGCAGTATTTT. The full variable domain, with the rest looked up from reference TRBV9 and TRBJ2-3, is DSGVTQTPKHLITATGQRVTLRCSPRSGDLSVYWYQQSLDQGLQFLIQYYNGEERAKGNILERFSAQQFPDLHSELNLSSLELGDSALYFCASSADEESTDTQYFGPGTRLTVL.